Listed below are T cell receptor beta chains from one sample, sequenced in a study of radiotherapy plus CTLA-4 blockade in lung cancer. The method was immunoSEQ multiplex PCR; TCRdb's version includes in-frame clones alone and lacks a portion of them. The sample shows about 59,000 clones, around three quarters of them seen only once. The material was peripheral blood, obtained from a patient treated with radiotherapy plus ipilimumab. The receptor source for this set is a human donor with non-small cell lung cancer whose response to radiotherapy plus ipilimumab could not be evaluated. CDR3s include the opening cysteine and the closing phenylalanine or tryptophan. A D gene is named only where the DNA matches it firmly. The size field is filled for only some rows; it gives once, few, many or a size class.

TRBD2 TRBJ2-1 - TRBV7-3 15 TGTGCCAGCAGCCCCTCGGGACTAGCGGGGAATGAGCAGTTCTTC CASSPSGLAGNEQFF
- TRBJ2-5 - TRBV9 14 TGTGCCAGCAGCGCGACATCCTGGAGGGAGACCCAGTACTTC CASSATSWRETQYF
- TRBJ2-7 - TRBV30 13 TGTGCCGGTTTTAACAGGATCGGCTACGAGCAGTACTTC CAGFNRIGYEQYF
TRBD1 TRBJ2-7 - TRBV6-4 15 TGTGCCAGCAGCCATAAGACAGGGAGCCCCTACGAGCAGTACTTC CASSHKTGSPYEQYF
- TRBJ1-5 - TRBV9 15 TGTGCCAGCAGCGTAGCGGACAGCAGCAATCAGCCCCAGCATTTT CASSVADSSNQPQHF
- TRBJ2-1 few TRBV11-2 15 TGTGCCAGCAGCTCCCTGCGGGGCTCCTACAATGAGCAGTTCTTC CASSSLRGSYNEQFF
- TRBJ1-1 - TRBV5-1 15 TGCGCCAGCAGCTTGGGGACTACAGGGAACACTGAAGCTTTCTTT CASSLGTTGNTEAFF
- TRBJ2-7 - TRBV5-5 14 TGTGCCAGCAGCTTGGGGCAGAGCGCCTACGAGCAGTACTTC CASSLGQSAYEQYF
TRBD1 TRBJ2-3 few TRBV10-3 14 TGTGCCATCAGACAGGGGACCGCCACAGATACGCAGTATTTT CAIRQGTATDTQYF
- TRBJ2-2 - TRBV7-2 14 TGTGCCAGCAGCTTACAGGGGAACACCGGGGAGCTGTTTTTT CASSLQGNTGELFF
TRBD1 TRBJ2-7 once TRBV9 14 TGTGCCAGCAGCTTCGGACAGGCCGGCCACGAGCAGTACTTC CASSFGQAGHEQYF
- TRBJ1-1 - TRBV6-5 16 TGTGCCAGCAGTTACTCGGAGCTCCCCCAGAACACTGAAGCTTTCTTT CASSYSELPQNTEAFF
- TRBJ1-1 - TRBV5-6 14 TGTGCCAGCAGCTTTCGACAGATGAACACTGAAGCTTTCTTT CASSFRQMNTEAFF
TRBD2 TRBJ2-2 - TRBV28 15 TGTGCCAGCAGTTCTCTAGCGGGGGGGAGATGGGAGCTGTTTTTT CASSSLAGGRWELFF
TRBD1 TRBJ1-4 - TRBV2 17 TGTGCCAGCAGTGAGAGAACAGGGGTCGAGTTTAATGAAAAACTGTTTTTT CASSERTGVEFNEKLFF
- TRBJ2-2 - TRBV19 15 TGTGCCAGTAGTATACCGCCAGGTAACACCGGGGAGCTGTTTTTT CASSIPPGNTGELFF
- TRBJ2-5 - TRBV19 15 TGTGCCAGTAGCCCGTTGCGGGGGCTTCCCGAGGCCCAGTACTTC CASSPLRGLPEAQYF
TRBD2 TRBJ2-1 - TRBV5-1 14 TGCGCCAGCAAACTAGCGGGGGATTACAATGAGCAGTTCTTC CASKLAGDYNEQFF
TRBD1 TRBJ1-5 - TRBV28 16 TGTGCCAGCAGTTTCGGTGGGGGACAGGGGAGTCAGCCCCAGCATTTT CASSFGGGQGSQPQHF
- TRBJ1-1 - TRBV7-9 14 TGTGCCAGCAGCTTAGTGCTGGGGGGGACTGAAGCTTTCTTT CASSLVLGGTEAFF
- TRBJ1-2 - TRBV5-6 14 TGTGCCAGCAGCACCCCGGCAGGGTCGGATGGCTACACCTTC CASSTPAGSDGYTF
TRBD1 TRBJ1-5 - TRBV2 15 TGTGCCAGCAGTGGGGAGACAGGGATCAATCAGCCCCAGCATTTT CASSGETGINQPQHF
TRBD1 TRBJ2-7 - TRBV19 16 TGTGCCAGTAGTACCGGGACAGGGAAGGGGCCCTACGAGCAGTACTTC CASSTGTGKGPYEQYF
- TRBJ2-5 once TRBV27 17 TGTGCCAGCAGTTTCCAATCGGGCGGGGCCCTCGGGGAGACCCAGTACTTC CASSFQSGGALGETQYF
TRBD2 TRBJ2-7 - TRBV12-5 16 TGTGCTAGTGGTTTGTTTGGGGGGGTCCCTTCCTACGAGCAGTACTTC CASGLFGGVPSYEQYF
TRBD1 TRBJ1-1 - TRBV6-6 15 TGTGCCAGCAGTCCGCGGGACAGGGGTCCGGGTGAAGCTTTCTTT CASSPRDRGPGEAFF
TRBD2 TRBJ2-7 - TRBV10-3 16 TGTGCCATCAGGAATGGGACTAGCGGGAACTCCTACGAGCAGTACTTC CAIRNGTSGNSYEQYF
TRBD2 TRBJ2-2 - TRBV5-1 17 TGCGCCAGCAGCCTGAACCCCGGGACTAGCGTGACCGGGGAGCTGTTTTTT CASSLNPGTSVTGELFF
- TRBJ2-1 - TRBV7-2 15 TGTGCCAGCAGCTACACAGGGATTAGTGACAATGAGCAGTTCTTC CASSYTGISDNEQFF
TRBD1 TRBJ1-1 - TRBV4-1 17 TGCGCCAGCAGCCAAGCCGGGACAGGGAAGGGGGAGACTGAAGCTTTCTTT CASSQAGTGKGETEAFF
TRBD1 TRBJ1-5 - TRBV19 19 TGTGCCAGTAGTATAGATTTCAGGGTAGGGGGCTATAGCAATCAGCCCCAGCATTTT CASSIDFRVGGYSNQPQHF
TRBD1 TRBJ1-2 - TRBV23-1 17 TGCGCCATACCCCCCCCGGGACAGGGTCGAAGTAACTATGGCTACACCTTC CAIPPPGQGRSNYGYTF
- TRBJ2-2 once TRBV19 17 TGTGCCAGTGCTCGAGCGACTTTCCTCGCAGACACCGGGGAGCTGTTTTTT CASARATFLADTGELFF
- TRBJ2-5 - TRBV15 14 TGTGCCACCAGCGGCGAGGATGGGGGGGAGACCCAGTACTTC CATSGEDGGETQYF
- TRBJ2-5 - TRBV18 11 TGTGCCAGCTCACGCGCTGAGACCCAGTACTTC CASSRAETQYF
- TRBJ1-3 - TRBV9 20 TGTGCCAGCAGCGTAGAGGTGATAGTGCGGGCCCCTTTGTTTGGAAACACCATATATTTT CASSVEVIVRAPLFGNTIYF
TRBD1 TRBJ1-1 - TRBV28 15 TGTGCCAGCAGCCTTACCGGGACAGTGAACACTGAAGCTTTCTTT CASSLTGTVNTEAFF
- TRBJ1-3 - TRBV29-1 15 TGCAGCGTTTCTCCCAGGGCATCCTCCGGAAACACCATATATTTT CSVSPRASSGNTIYF
TRBD1 TRBJ2-7 - TRBV27 13 TGTGCCAGCGCTCGGGACAGATCGTACGAGCAGTACTTC CASARDRSYEQYF
- TRBJ2-3 once TRBV7-2 13 TGTGCCAGCAGCCCCCTAAGCACAGATACGCAGTATTTT CASSPLSTDTQYF
TRBD1 TRBJ2-6 - TRBV6-4 15 TGTGCCAGCAGTGCACAGGGGATGGGGGCCAACGTCCTGACTTTC CASSAQGMGANVLTF
- TRBJ1-2 - TRBV5-6 12 TGTGCCAGCAGCTTGTTCAATTATGGCTACACCTTC CASSLFNYGYTF
TRBD2 TRBJ2-5 - TRBV11-3 16 TGTGCCAGCAGCCCCGGAACTAGCGGGGGGGAAGAGACCCAGTACTTC CASSPGTSGGEETQYF
- TRBJ1-5 many TRBV10-3 13 TGTGCCATCAGTGCGGACAGAGATCAGCCCCAGCATTTT CAISADRDQPQHF
- TRBJ2-1 - TRBV6-1 13 TGTGCCAGCATCCCCTCTACTTACAATGAGCAGTTCTTC CASIPSTYNEQFF
TRBD1 TRBJ1-2 - TRBV19 14 TGTGCCAGTAGTACTGACAGGGAGATCTATGGCTACACCTTC CASSTDREIYGYTF
TRBD1 TRBJ2-5 - TRBV18 16 TGTGCCAGCCACCTTTTCCGGGACAGCTCGGGAGAGACCCAGTACTTC CASHLFRDSSGETQYF
TRBD2 TRBJ2-7 - TRBV7-8 16 TGTGCCAGCAGCCTCTCCGGCGGGGGGGCGACCTACGAGCAGTACTTC CASSLSGGGATYEQYF
TRBD1 TRBJ1-2 - TRBV4-2 15 TGTGCCAGCAGCCAACTGGGACAGGCCTTCTATGGCTACACCTTC CASSQLGQAFYGYTF
- TRBJ1-1 once TRBV19 13 TGTGCCAGTAGTATTAAGGGGCTAGGTGAAGCTTTCTTT CASSIKGLGEAFF
TRBD2 TRBJ2-2 few TRBV19 18 TGTGCCAGTAGTCCCGGGACTAGCGGGAGGACGAACACCGGGGAGCTGTTTTTT CASSPGTSGRTNTGELFF
- TRBJ2-3 - TRBV5-1 15 TGCGCCAGCAGCTTGGGTGCGGGGCGCACAGATACGCAGTATTTT CASSLGAGRTDTQYF
TRBD1 TRBJ2-7 few TRBV6-6 14 TGTGCCAGCAGTTACTCGGGACAGGGCTACGAGCAGTACTTC CASSYSGQGYEQYF
- TRBJ2-2 - TRBV5-4 16 TGTGCCAGCAGCTTTTATCCTAGCGTGAACACCGGGGAGCTGTTTTTT CASSFYPSVNTGELFF
TRBD2 TRBJ2-3 - TRBV6-1 15 TGTGCCAGCAGTGCCCGGCGGGGGGGCACAGATACGCAGTATTTT CASSARRGGTDTQYF